This T cell receptor beta chain was recorded in a study of molecular identifiers for immune sequencing clone quantification (dated by TCRdb to the late 2010s). With respect to the entire study: For a replicate experiment, RNA from approximately 20,000 or 100,000 naive CD8 T cells was divided into five aliquots, and four of the five aliquots were sequenced. The study was a methods study using CD8 T cells to benchmark molecular-identifier clustering-based TCR repertoire sequencing (MIDCIRS) and TCR RNA copy counting.

The library was obtained by PCR. Instrument used: Illumina HiSeq 4000. Preparation of bulk TCR libraries followed a previously described approach, with the TCR primers listed in Table S5. Total RNA was purified with the Qiagen AllPrep DNA/RNA kit. Before analysis, reads from multiple sequencing runs of the same library were pooled. On the study's bioinformatics: Reads were retained only if their TCR constant sequence matched exactly, and those retained reads were trimmed to 150 nt and grouped according to their 12-nt molecular barcodes. Within each barcode group, reads were sub-clustered at a 15% Levenshtein threshold, and quality-weighted consensus sequences were built per RNA molecule. Non-functional sequences were excluded, and lower-count sequences lying one edit away from another sequence were also excluded. Based on a fit of two negative binomial distributions, barcode sub-clusters having less than 20% of the maximum read count were discarded. In-frame beta chains were kept once TCRdb had trimmed the public reads at Q25 with fastp and called clones with MiXCR. Merged by CDR3 protein, the rows form single entries marked with the most common genes and DNA. These V and J calls originate from TCRdb's pipeline instead of the authors' own analysis. The sample has 550,000 to 750,000 distinct CDR3 sequences on record, 15% to 20% of them singletons. The top ten constitute about 0.9% of the sample.

As encoded in the germline V gene (reference sequence), CDR1 is SEHNR while CDR2 is FQNEAQ. Trimming removed 4 bases from V and 0 bases from J; the gene matches leave 6 bases unexplained. The CDR3 holds 15 amino acids from the cysteine to the phenylalanine. The sequence is cut down to CDR3 DNA, 45 bases in frame from base 1. Naive CD8 T cell libraries were made from about 20,000 to 1,000,000 sorted cells using 10%, 30% or 50% of purified RNA. Naive CD8 T cells, defined as CD8+CD4-CCR7+CD45RA+, were FACS-sorted into RLT Plus buffer on a BD FACSAria II. To test detection sensitivity, Jurkat RNA equivalent to about ten TCR copies was spiked into samples of roughly 20,000-1,000,000 naive CD8 T cells. Enrichment of CD8 T cells was performed with RosetteSep CD8+ T Cell Enrichment Cocktail and Ficoll-Paque, after which ACK red cell lysis was carried out. The study at large found these results: When barcode sub-clustering was left out, chimeric consensus sequences inflated TCR diversity, with chimeras reaching as high as 47%. Naive libraries contained spiked-in Jurkat TCR RNA (roughly 10 copies' worth), which is not part of the donor repertoire. Identical TCR molecules sharing a barcode could cause highly expanded clone sizes to be underestimated. About 2.9 recovered TCR RNA copies per cell were obtained by modeling, versus about 9.7 by digital PCR, implying a capture efficiency of around 28%. In CMV-specific effector cells, over 99% of molecules were held by clones above 20 RNA copies, whereas under 1% of molecules were held by such clones in naive cells. Spiked-in Jurkat TCR RNA equal to a single cell's worth was reported to be detectable even within one million naive CD8 T cells.

This clonotype was found many times. The antigen it binds to is not known. Base qualities were left out, and no much larger clone turns up one base away. The receptor was derived from a human donor in good health. Some libraries in this study had Jurkat cell RNA spiked in. The rearrangement joined TRBV7-9 to TRBJ2-7, and 7 junctional nucleotides match TRBD2. Sequenced: naive CD8+ T cells from blood, with Jurkat cell RNA spiked in. The cell subset or site tag for this specimen amounts to: FACS-sorted CD8+CD4-CCR7+CD45RA+ naive T cells. The sequenced DNA is TGTGCCAGCAGCTCGGGACTACTATCCTCCTACGAGCAGTACTTC. Its translation is CASSSGLLSSYEQYF. Outside the CDR3, residues come from the reference TRBV7-9 and TRBJ2-7 proteins, so the full variable domain is: DTGVSQNPRHKITKRGQNVTFRCDPISEHNRLYWYRQTLGQGPEFLTYFQNEAQLEKSRLLSDRFSAERPKGSFSTLEIQRTEQGDSAMYLCASSSGLLSSYEQYFGPGTRLTVT.